The TCR beta chain under discussion was sequenced for a study of cytomegalovirus exposure and HLA in healthy donors. PCR was performed using 60 Vbeta and 13 Jbeta primers. Using immunoSEQ multiplex PCR, the repertoire was profiled, and TCRdb retains in-frame clones only, with some absent. The sample lists more than 80,000 clones; around 85% were seen once. The V end was cut by 0 bases, the J end by 2 bases, with 7 bases between. The CDR3 contains 14 residues. CDR1 MNHEY and CDR2 SVGAGI come from the germline V gene. The source material was PBMCs. This chain joins TRBV6-5 and TRBJ1-1, with a weak D call TRBD1 (5 bases). The TCR sequence derives from a girl aged 2 to 9 in good health and CMV-seropositive. The CDR3 nucleotides read TGTGCCAGCAGTTACTCGGGGGGTAACACTGAAGCTTTCTTT. It yields the protein CASSYSGGNTEAFF.